This T cell receptor (beta chain) was sequenced in a study of cytomegalovirus exposure and HLA in healthy donors (dated by TCRdb to about 2017). With respect to the entire study: The 500 to 800 repertoires of the first cohort and the 120 validation repertoires were produced on the same platform, according to a later analysis. The study aimed to test whether cataloging public T cell receptors could reveal signatures of past pathogen exposure. To predict cytomegalovirus infection status, the study combined high-throughput TCR immunosequencing, statistical association of individual TCRs with disease status, and machine learning. In addition to the first cohort of roughly 700 subjects, a separate validation cohort of approximately 130 different subjects was used. What the work shows at the level of the full study, not this receptor alone: A later analysis found that TCRs clustered in the first cohort also tended to co-occur in the approximately 120 validation repertoires, with about 94% of cluster scores above 0. The authors suggested that the approach could potentially be generalized to other disease states and immunological phenotypes. The study gave a list of over 150 TCR beta chains associated with cytomegalovirus. While some public TCRs were present in many individuals, most TCR sequences turned up only very rarely across donors. The classifier was reported to diagnose cytomegalovirus status with high specificity and sensitivity in both the original and validation cohorts. All 120 or so repertoires were used to score co-occurrence in the validation cohort in a later analysis, because that analysis had no HLA typing for the cohort. A few of the identified cytomegalovirus-associated TCR beta chains were confirmed in vitro to be specific for cytomegalovirus antigens.

The method was the immunoSEQ multiplex PCR assay. Per the authors' processing: A statistical classification framework was built to diagnose cytomegalovirus status from the catalog of TCR beta chain sequences. What TCRdb holds here is the immuneACCESS table cut down to in-frame rearrangements. Part of the clones is not present; checked against another copy, under half of the missing clones reflect an unresolved V gene, and the others are unexplained. That table furnishes V, J and clone size, whereas the DNA furnished D and trimming. The sample yields 70,000 to 75,000 clones; around 94% were counted once. Of the sample, roughly 3% is held by the ten largest clones. Concerning this clone: No antigen is known for it. No qualities accompany the bases; no much larger clone lies one base away.

Separate from the approximately 690-subject first cohort, the validation cohort of about 130 subjects was the group to which the donors belonged. CDR1 and CDR2, looked up from the germline V gene, are KGHSH and LQKENI. From the cysteine through the phenylalanine, the CDR3 covers 18 amino acids. Only CDR3 DNA is held: 54 bases, read in frame from base 1. The trim is 2 bases for V and 0 bases for J, with a gap of 16 bases between the germline ends. The chain employs TRBV18 and TRBJ2-2, with TRBD1 perhaps the D gene, on 6 matching bases. The source material was PBMCs. This TCR came from a woman aged 18-29 years in good health and CMV-seropositive. The base sequence is TGTGCCAGCTCACCATTATCAGGACAGAATACGAACACCGGGGAGCTGTTTTTT. The translation is CASSPLSGQNTNTGELFF.